This T cell receptor (beta chain) was recovered during a study of radiotherapy plus CTLA-4 blockade in lung cancer. Germline V gene sequence: CDR1 MRHNA, CDR2 SNTAGT. The CDR3 totals 16 residues. V lost 2 bases and J lost 3; bases outside the gene matches: 5. The repertoire was sequenced with immunoSEQ multiplex PCR; TCRdb's copy has only in-frame clones and lacks some. Among 45,000 to 55,000 clones listed, 80% to 85% were seen once. Material: peripheral blood, obtained from a patient treated with radiotherapy plus ipilimumab. The receptor was isolated from a human donor with non-small cell lung cancer who had stable disease on radiotherapy plus ipilimumab. The J gene is TRBJ2-3, the V gene TRBV6-4, with 10 bases aligning to TRBD2. The CDR3, as DNA: TGTGCCAGCAGTGACCTCCCAGCGGGAGGGACAGATACGCAGTATTTT. Its protein product is CASSDLPAGGTDTQYF.